The entry below gives a single T cell receptor beta chain sequence along with its context. Its antigen is not known. From roughly 3,300 ng of total RNA, each TCR library was prepared. Template switching was used to attach UMIs, which incorporated a 6-nucleotide sample barcode. Reanalyzing the 5' RACE reads, TCRdb keeps one entry per CDR3 protein, without DNA. Recorded for this sample: about 420,000 distinct CDR3 sequences. The record originates from a study of monozygotic twins with inflammatory bowel disease. Study results and limitations: Healthy co-twins showed greater TCRbeta diversity (inverse Simpson) than IBD patients. No one strong IBD-associated signal or clonotype was supported.

This CDR3 comprises 13 residues. The V gene's germline CDR1 is MGHRA and CDR2 YSYEKL. The source of this sequence is a human donor with ulcerative colitis or Crohn's disease, or a healthy co-twin of an affected twin (not recorded which). What was sequenced was blood. The chain combines TRBV4-1 with TRBJ2-2; with no DNA, the TCRdb D assignment of TRBD1 cannot be verified. This chain's CDR3 is CASRSQGSGELFF.